These T cell receptor beta chains were read from a single sample in a study of identical twins. MiXCR, applied by TCRdb to the 5' RACE reads, yields one record per CDR3 protein. The sample has roughly 1.6 million distinct CDR3 sequences; roughly 35% are singletons. Sequenced sample: cord blood. The receptors stem from a newborn girl in good health. Each CDR3 is given with its conserved first and last residue. The D gene is left open where the match is weak. Part of the rows lack a size; the others show once, few, many or a class for expanded clones.

TRBV2,few,-,TRBJ2-1,CASGEGTSNEQFF,TGTGCCAGCGGGGAAGGGACTTCCAATGAGCAGTTCTTC
TRBV2,-,TRBD1,TRBJ2-3,CASPSDRGGTDTQYF,TGTGCCAGCCCTTCAGACAGGGGGGGCACAGATACGCAGTATTTT
TRBV12-3/TRBV12-4,few,-,TRBJ1-1,CASRRGDIEAFF,TGTGCCAGCAGGCGGGGAGATATAGAAGCTTTCTTT
TRBV24-1,few,-,TRBJ2-1,CATSDYSSYNEQFF,TGTGCCACCAGTGATTACAGCTCCTACAATGAGCAGTTCTTC
TRBV21-1,few,-,TRBJ1-1,CASSKDRGGVTNTEAFF,TGTGCCAGCAGCAAAGACCGGGGGGGAGTGACGAACACTGAAGCTTTCTTT
TRBV27,many,-,TRBJ1-5,CASSLSSNQPQHF,TGTGCCAGCAGTTTATCCAGCAATCAGCCCCAGCATTTT
TRBV12-3/TRBV12-4,-,-,TRBJ2-3,CASSSGRRTDTQYF,TGTGCCAGCAGTTCAGGACGACGCACAGATACGCAGTATTTT
TRBV20-1,few,TRBD2,TRBJ2-3,CSARAGLAVSQYF,TGCAGTGCTAGAGCGGGACTAGCGGTGTCGCAGTATTTT
TRBV6-6,-,-,TRBJ1-1,CASSSAQGGNTEAFF,TGTGCCAGCAGTTCCGCCCAGGGAGGGAACACTGAAGCTTTCTTT
TRBV6-1,few,-,TRBJ2-2,CASSEDGYMISTGELFF,TGTGCCAGCAGTGAAGACGGCTATATGATCTCCACCGGGGAGCTGTTTTTT
TRBV28,-,-,TRBJ2-7,CASSLGRNSEQYF,TGTGCCAGCAGCCTAGGACGGAATTCAGAGCAGTACTTC
TRBV27,few,TRBD1,TRBJ1-1,CASSLQGGEGAFF,TGTGCCAGCAGTTTACAGGGGGGTGAGGGAGCTTTCTTT
TRBV6-2/TRBV6-3,few,TRBD1,TRBJ1-2,CASSSTGTGGGYTF,TGTGCCAGCAGTTCTACCGGGACAGGAGGTGGCTACACCTTC
TRBV30,-,-,TRBJ2-3,CAWSVRGQQKGGTSTDTQYF,TGTGCCTGGAGTGTACGTGGACAGCAAAAGGGGGGGACTAGCACAGATACGCAGTATTTT
TRBV13,few,TRBD2,TRBJ2-3,CASSLLGGSGSTDTQYF,TGTGCCAGCAGCTTACTGGGCGGTAGCGGGAGCACAGATACGCAGTATTTT
TRBV9,-,TRBD2,TRBJ2-4,CASSVAQGGDIQYF,TGTGCCAGCAGCGTAGCCCAGGGAGGGGACATTCAGTACTTC
TRBV29-1,few,-,TRBJ2-3,CSVASRSGRGTQYF,TGCAGCGTTGCGTCCAGGTCAGGCCGCGGTACGCAGTATTTT
TRBV20-1,-,-,TRBJ1-2,CSAPEGGILRYGYTF,TGCAGTGCGCCCGAGGGGGGAATCCTGCGCTATGGCTACACCTTC
TRBV14,-,-,TRBJ2-6,CASSPRPVYSGANVLTF,TGTGCCAGCAGCCCAAGACCGGTCTACTCTGGGGCCAACGTCCTGACTTTC
TRBV28,-,-,TRBJ2-3,CASRERTPTDTQYF,TGTGCCAGCAGGGAGAGGACCCCCACAGATACGCAGTATTTT
TRBV6-5,-,-,TRBJ2-5,CSNRALPLCWQYF,TGTTCAAACAGGGCCCTACCCCTCTGTTGGCAGTACTTC
TRBV29-1,few,-,TRBJ1-2,CSVTAGGNYGYTF,TGCAGCGTTACAGCGGGTGGGAACTATGGCTACACCTTC
TRBV7-6,-,-,TRBJ2-2,CASSAGPPNTGELFF,TGTGCCAGCAGCGCGGGACCTCCTAACACCGGGGAGCTGTTTTTT
TRBV20-1,few,TRBD2,TRBJ2-1,CSARGGGTSGDNEQFF,TGCAGTGCTAGAGGGGGCGGGACTAGCGGCGACAATGAGCAGTTCTTC
TRBV6-6,-,TRBD2,TRBJ2-5,CASNPTKRLAGQETQYF,TGTGCCAGCAACCCAACTAAACGACTAGCGGGGCAAGAGACCCAGTACTTC
TRBV20-1,-,TRBD2,TRBJ2-1,CSASGLAGESYNEQFF,TGCAGTGCTAGCGGGCTAGCGGGAGAATCCTACAATGAGCAGTTCTTC
TRBV7-2,-,-,TRBJ2-7,CARSLVGLGSLYF,-
TRBV5-5,-,TRBD1,TRBJ2-2,CASSLGTGSNTGELFF,TGTGCCAGCAGCTTGGGGACAGGTTCGAACACCGGGGAGCTGTTTTTT
TRBV20-1,-,-,TRBJ2-1,CSARRGLHQTHNEQFF,TGCAGTGCTAGGAGGGGACTCCACCAAACCCACAATGAGCAGTTCTTC
TRBV28,-,TRBD2,TRBJ2-7,CASSFPSGSLYEQYF,TGTGCCAGCAGTTTCCCTAGCGGGAGCCTCTACGAGCAGTACTTC
TRBV20-1,-,-,TRBJ1-4,CSARASAHEKLFF,TGCAGTGCCCGGGCGTCGGCGCATGAAAAACTGTTTTTT
TRBV19,few,TRBD2,TRBJ2-2,CASSRLADTGELFF,TGTGCCAGTAGTAGACTAGCGGACACCGGGGAGCTGTTTTTT
TRBV2,-,-,TRBJ1-1,CASLTTVYTEAFF,TGTGCCAGCTTAACCACAGTCTACACTGAAGCTTTCTTT
TRBV4-1,-,-,TRBJ1-6,CASSQNTGTNSPLHF,TGCGCCAGCAGCCAGAACACAGGGACGAATTCACCCCTCCACTTT
TRBV20-1,-,-,TRBJ2-1,CSAHPGRLTMKQFF,TGCAGTGCCCACCCCGGACGCCTCACAATGAAGCAGTTCTTC
TRBV7-9,few,-,TRBJ1-1,CASSFGRDSTEAFF,TGTGCCAGCAGCTTCGGCAGGGATTCCACTGAAGCTTTCTTT
TRBV27,-,-,TRBJ2-7,CASSLSRPVDSYYEQYF,TGTGCCAGCAGTTTATCGAGACCAGTAGATTCCTACTACGAGCAGTACTTC
TRBV19,-,-,TRBJ2-1,CASSIVASNEQFF,TGTGCCAGTAGTATAGTGGCTAGCAATGAGCAGTTCTTC
TRBV20-1,-,TRBD2,TRBJ2-3,CSARGERGTTDTQYF,TGCAGTGCTAGAGGGGAGCGGGGTACCACAGATACGCAGTATTTT
TRBV20-1,-,-,TRBJ1-2,CSAFDRPTYYGYTF,TGCAGTGCTTTCGACAGACCCACTTACTATGGCTACACCTTC
TRBV7-9,few,TRBD1,TRBJ2-1,CASSLAGQASSYNEQFF,TGTGCCAGCAGCTTAGCGGGACAGGCCAGCTCCTACAATGAGCAGTTCTTC
TRBV6-1,-,-,TRBJ1-1,CASRRAGVHTEAFF,TGTGCCAGCAGGAGGGCGGGGGTTCATACTGAAGCTTTCTTT
TRBV14,once,-,TRBJ2-7,CASSQDRGLITYEQYF,TGTGCCAGCAGCCAAGATAGAGGACTGATTACCTACGAGCAGTACTTC
TRBV6-5,-,-,TRBJ1-2,CASSYGAGLGYGYTF,TGTGCCAGCAGTTACGGGGCGGGATTAGGCTATGGCTACACCTTC
TRBV10-3,-,-,TRBJ2-7,CAISPGTGVDEQYF,TGTGCCATCAGCCCTGGGACGGGAGTCGATGAGCAGTACTTC
TRBV6-5,-,-,TRBJ1-1,CASSRQAPLNTEAFF,TGTGCCAGCAGTAGACAGGCTCCCTTGAACACTGAAGCTTTCTTT
TRBV4-2,once,TRBD2,TRBJ2-3,CASNLVSSGVTDTQYF,TGTGCCAGCAACCTAGTGTCTAGCGGGGTCACAGATACGCAGTATTTT
TRBV6-5,-,-,TRBJ2-3,CASSYDGGATDTQYF,TGTGCCAGCAGTTACGATGGCGGGGCGACAGATACGCAGTATTTT
TRBV5-1,few,TRBD1,TRBJ1-2,CASSLAQGASWRGYTF,TGCGCCAGCAGCTTGGCCCAGGGGGCGTCTTGGCGCGGCTACACCTTC
TRBV5-1,few,TRBD2,TRBJ2-7,CASSGTSGFVSYEQYF,TGCGCCAGCAGCGGGACTAGCGGGTTCGTCTCCTACGAGCAGTACTTC
TRBV24-1,-,-,TRBJ2-1,CATSDLNVNEQFF,TGTGCCACCAGTGATTTGAACGTCAATGAGCAGTTCTTC
TRBV29-1,-,-,TRBJ2-7,CSVVASYNEQYF,TGCAGCGTTGTGGCGTCCTACAATGAGCAGTACTTC
TRBV6-2/TRBV6-3,few,TRBD2,TRBJ2-1,CASSYGLAGAPSYNEQFF,TGTGCCAGCAGTTACGGGCTAGCGGGAGCCCCCTCCTACAATGAGCAGTTCTTC